The present TCR beta chain was sequenced within a study of metastatic and nonmetastatic thyroid tumors. On the study more broadly: Comparative analysis of repertoires was undertaken across blood and tumor or nodule tissue obtained from malignant and benign thyroid patients.

Study-wide results and limits: The reported finding was significantly higher TCR beta diversity in malignant thyroid tumors relative to benign nodules, in blood and tumor.

Patients underwent thyroid surgery, and none had received any treatment before it. About this clone: Its target is not known. One junction end disagrees with the germline gene, perhaps due to a read error.

Authors' methods: CDR3 was compared across clinicopathological groups, and the resulting differences were used to build a distant-metastasis classifier for papillary thyroid cancer. TCRdb re-called the PCR reads through MiXCR. Here the V and J calls rest on TCRdb's processing, not on the authors' analysis. This table holds 25,000 to 30,000 clones, roughly 26% found once. Sequenced: blood. This TCR was sampled from a female donor with papillary thyroid cancer or a benign thyroid nodule (not recorded which). Some clones in this sample may be carry-over from other donors' samples.

CDR3 amino acids: CATLGLAGMNDQFF. In nucleotides, the CDR3 is TGTGCCACCCTCGGACTAGCGGGGATGAATGATCAGTTCTTC. V and J are TRBV28 and TRBJ2-1, with TRBD2 identical over 12 bases. The germline gives CDR1 MDHEN, CDR2 SYDVKM. This CDR3 spans 14 amino acids.